These 6 T cell receptor beta chains came from one sample sequenced in a study of blood T cell repertoires in COVID-19. Some clones are missing from TCRdb's copy, which holds only in-frame ones; the method was immunoSEQ multiplex PCR. The sample records under 150,000 clones, around 81% being singletons. The sequenced sample consisted of peripheral blood. The receptors shown here come from a man aged 35 to 55 with active or convalescent COVID-19.

The CDR3: CASNSTGGELSYEQYF. The CDR3 DNA reads TGTGCCAGCAACTCAACAGGGGGCGAACTTTCCTACGAGCAGTACTTC. V gene TRBV7-6 combines with J gene TRBJ2-7; 9 bases map to TRBD1. The ends lost 7 bases at V and 1 base at J; junction bases unmatched: 11. Germline loops: CDR1 SGHVS, CDR2 FNYEAQ. The CDR3 has 16 amino acids.

This CDR3 reads CASSQATSGGERETQYF. In nucleotides, the CDR3 is TGTGCCAGCAGCCAAGCGACTAGCGGGGGCGAACGGGAGACCCAGTACTTC. The chain uses TRBV3-1 (or the pseudogene TRBV3-2) and TRBJ2-5, with TRBD2 matching over 12 bases. Trimming at V came to 1 base and at J to 5 bases, leaving 8 bases not matched to a gene. The CDR3 is 17 amino acids. Germline V CDR1 and CDR2: LGHDT, YNNKEL (reference sequence).

CDR3 DNA sequence: TGTGCCAGCTCGTCGACAGGGGGGACTATTAATGAAAAACTGTTTTTT. This codes for CASSSTGGTINEKLFF. The chain is built from TRBV18 and TRBJ1-4, with 9 bases fitting TRBD1. In germline, CDR1 is KGHSH, CDR2 LQKENI. CDR3 length: 16 amino acids. Unmatched junction bases numbered 9, after V lost 6 bases and J lost 4 bases.

This clone has only one observation. The chain carries TRBV25-1 and TRBJ1-4; 7 nucleotides match TRBD1. J was trimmed by 7 bases and V by 3 bases; bases with no gene match: 8. The CDR3 extends over 15 amino acids. CDR1 MGHDK and CDR2 SYGVNS come from the germline V gene. The CDR3 spells CASSDRQGRGEKLFF. The CDR3 nucleotides are TGTGCCAGCAGTGATCGACAGGGTAGGGGTGAAAAACTGTTTTTT.

V is TRBV2 and J is TRBJ2-3; maybe TRBD2 (6 bases). Germline CDR1 reads SNHLY; CDR2 reads FYNNEI. This CDR3 is built from 15 residues. V lost 0 bases to trimming and J lost 6 bases, with 13 bases between them. The CDR3 spells CASSEALAGRDTQYF. The CDR3, as DNA: TGTGCCAGCAGTGAAGCGTTGGCGGGGAGGGATACGCAGTATTTT.

The chain carries TRBV5-1 and TRBJ2-1; 8 nucleotides agree with TRBD2. Germline values: CDR1 SGHRS, CDR2 YFSETQ. This CDR3 contains 14 residues. J lost 7 bases, V lost 3 bases, and 6 bases had no gene match. CDR3 sequence reads: CASSSPSGLNEQFF. In DNA form, the CDR3 reads TGCGCCAGCAGCTCGCCTAGCGGGCTGAATGAGCAGTTCTTC.